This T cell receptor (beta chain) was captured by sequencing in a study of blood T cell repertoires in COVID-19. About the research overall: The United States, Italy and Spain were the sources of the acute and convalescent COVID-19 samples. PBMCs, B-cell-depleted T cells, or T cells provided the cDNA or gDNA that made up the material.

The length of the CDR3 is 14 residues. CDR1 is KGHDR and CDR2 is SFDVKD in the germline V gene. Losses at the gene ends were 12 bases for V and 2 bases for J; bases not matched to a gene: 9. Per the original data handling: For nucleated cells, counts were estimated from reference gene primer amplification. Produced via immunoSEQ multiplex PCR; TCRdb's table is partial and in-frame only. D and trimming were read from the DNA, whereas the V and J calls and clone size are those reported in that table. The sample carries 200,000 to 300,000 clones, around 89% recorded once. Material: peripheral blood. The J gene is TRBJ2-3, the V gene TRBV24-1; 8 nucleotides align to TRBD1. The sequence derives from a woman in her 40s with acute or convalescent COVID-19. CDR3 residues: CASGGTGATDTQYF. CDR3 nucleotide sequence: TGTGCCTCGGGCGGGACAGGAGCCACAGATACGCAGTATTTT.